Following are 11 T cell receptor beta chains from one sample sequenced in a study of blood T cell repertoires in COVID-19. Assay used: immunoSEQ multiplex PCR; TCRdb lists only in-frame clones, some missing. The table lists 150,000 to 200,000 clones, about four fifths of them singletons. The sample comprised peripheral blood. The source is a man between 65 and 79 years old who had recovered from COVID-19.

The V gene is TRBV2, the J gene TRBJ1-2; possible D gene TRBD1, 6 bases. This CDR3 has 15 amino acids. V dropped 6 bases and J dropped 2 bases, with 16 bases sitting between them. Germline V gene data show CDR1 as SNHLY and CDR2 as FYNNEI. CDR3 loop: CASSQDGQMNYGYTF. The CDR3 DNA sequence: TGTGCCAGCAGCCAAGACGGACAGATGAACTATGGCTACACCTTC.

The count of this clone is one. The chain is built from TRBV6-5 and TRBJ1-3; no clear D gene. The CDR3 is 14 residues long. Trimming shortened V by 6 bases and J by 1 base, and 10 bases separated the two germline ends. The V gene's germline CDR1 is MNHEY and CDR2 SVGAGI. CDR3: CASRAQVSGNTIYF. The CDR3 coding sequence is TGTGCCAGCAGAGCTCAGGTATCTGGAAACACCATATATTTT.

The chain employs TRBV9 and TRBJ1-1; 7 bases line up with TRBD1. Germline trimming cut 0 bases from V and 5 bases from J; bases unmatched to any gene: 4. The CDR3 has 14 amino acids. Germline V lookup: CDR1 SGDLS, CDR2 YYNGEE. As DNA, the CDR3 is TGTGCCAGCAGCGTAGCAGGGGGGAGTACTGAAGCTTTCTTT. Its protein is CASSVAGGSTEAFF.

The chain is built from TRBV7-8 and TRBJ1-5; D remains unclear. The CDR3 length is 16 residues. V dropped 1 base and J dropped 4 bases, with 14 bases sitting between them. Germline CDR1 and CDR2: SGHVS and FQNEAQ. The CDR3 here is CASSLVYREQNQPQHF. CDR3 coding DNA: TGTGCCAGCAGCTTAGTCTACCGGGAGCAAAATCAGCCCCAGCATTTT.

In this sample, this clone turned up a few times. V gene TRBV3-1 (or the pseudogene TRBV3-2) combines with J gene TRBJ2-7, with 7 positions matching TRBD1. Losses at the gene ends were 4 bases for V and 4 bases for J; bases not matched to a gene: 4. This CDR3 has 13 residues. CDR1 and CDR2 (germline): LGHDT, YNNKEL (reference sequence). CDR3 protein: CASSPRTGYEQYF. The CDR3 DNA follows: TGTGCCAGCAGCCCCAGGACAGGATACGAGCAGTACTTC.

This clone showed up just a few times. The chain uses TRBV2 and TRBJ2-7; no definite D call. Germline assignment: CDR1 SNHLY and CDR2 FYNNEI. The CDR3 extends over 14 amino acids. Trimming removed 4 bases at V and 2 bases at J, with 12 bases between. CDR3 in amino acids: CASSGLAGPYEQYF. The CDR3 coding sequence is TGTGCCAGCAGTGGCCTGGCAGGCCCCTACGAGCAGTACTTC.

This clone has only a few counts. The CDR3 DNA sequence: TGTGCCAGCAGCGTTGCGTTGAGCCCCGGCTACACCTTC. Translation gives CASSVALSPGYTF. This chain links TRBV9 with TRBJ1-2; no clear D. CDR3 length: 13 residues. The V gene's germline CDR1 is SGDLS and CDR2 YYNGEE. V lost 2 bases and J lost 8, with 13 bases in between.

The chain links TRBV5-6 to TRBJ1-2, with 9 bases matching TRBD1. CDR1 and CDR2 (germline): SGHDT, YYEEEE. J lost 7 bases, V lost 4 bases, and 14 bases had no gene match. The CDR3 runs 16 residues. The CDR3, as DNA: TGTGCCAGCAGCAAGCAACCGGGACAGGGTTGGTCTGGCTACACCTTC. This gives the protein CASSKQPGQGWSGYTF.

The chain joins TRBV6-2 or TRBV6-3 to TRBJ1-2; D not certain. CDR3 length: 13 residues. The germline gives CDR1 MNHEY, CDR2 SVGEGT. Trimming stripped 4 bases from V and 10 bases from J, with 16 bases between. In DNA, the CDR3 is TGTGCCAGCAGTTTGACCACTACAAAAAACTACACCTTC. Amino acid sequence: CASSLTTTKNYTF.

This sequence joins TRBV5-6 and TRBJ2-3, with TRBD2 matching 10 bases. With 4 bases clipped from V and 2 bases from J, the junction kept 7 bases outside the gene matches. The V gene's germline CDR1 is SGHDT and CDR2 YYEEEE. The CDR3 has 16 residues. CDR3 bases: TGTGCCAGCAGCCAAGGACTAGCGGAGAACACAGATACGCAGTATTTT. This encodes CASSQGLAENTDTQYF.

This clone has only a few counts. The chain has TRBV30 and TRBJ1-2; the match to TRBD1 covers 9 bases. The CDR3 extends over 16 amino acids. Germline-derived CDR1 and CDR2 are GTSNPN and SVGIG (reference sequence). With 5 bases clipped from V and 6 bases from J, the junction kept 16 bases outside the gene matches. The CDR3 DNA follows: TGTGCCTGGCTTAAATTGGACAGGGGAAGCCCCCATGGCTACACCTTC. Translated: CAWLKLDRGSPHGYTF.